This is a list of T cell receptor beta chains from one sample in a study of read filtering for tumor transcriptome and immune sequencing. In TCRdb, the reads were re-called with MiXCR into one record per CDR3 protein. Here the sample spans about 46,000 distinct CDR3 sequences, less than 15% being singletons. The material sequenced was a population of CD138-negative cells sorted from bone marrow. These receptor sequences come from a donor aged 40 or over with multiple myeloma. CDR3s include the opening cysteine and the closing phenylalanine or tryptophan. D genes are given only for firm matches. A clone size is listed for some rows: how often the clone was seen (once, few, many), or a class if it is expanded.

V gene	D gene	J gene	clone size	CDR3 length	CDR3 protein	CDR3 DNA
TRBV28	TRBD2	TRBJ2-1	many	15	CASSLRTSGSYEQFF	TGTGCCAGCAGTTTACGGACTAGCGGGAGCTATGAGCAGTTCTTC
TRBV28	TRBD1	TRBJ1-2	many	15	CASSLYRQGDYGYTF	TGTGCCAGCAGTTTGTACCGCCAGGGGGACTATGGCTACACCTTC
TRBV19	TRBD1	TRBJ2-1	many	14	CASIKVHNRGEQFF	TGTGCCAGTATAAAAGTACACAACAGGGGTGAGCAGTTCTTC
TRBV7-2	TRBD2	TRBJ2-3	many	16	CASSTGLAGVADTQYF	TGTGCCAGCAGCACGGGACTAGCGGGAGTTGCAGATACGCAGTATTTT
TRBV7-9	NA	TRBJ2-3	many	14	CASSLVVEADTQYF	TGTGCCAGCAGCTTAGTCGTTGAGGCAGATACGCAGTATTTT
TRBV20-1	NA	TRBJ1-1	many	13	CSAREVRDTEAFF	TGCAGTGCTAGGGAGGTTCGGGACACTGAAGCTTTCTTT
TRBV29-1	NA	TRBJ2-4	many	11	CSVEDWVLQYF	TGCAGCGTTGAAGATTGGGTACTTCAGTACTTC
TRBV9	NA	TRBJ2-5	many	17	CASSVGVFEGPQETQYF	TGTGCCAGCAGCGTAGGAGTCTTTGAGGGCCCCCAAGAGACCCAGTACTTC
TRBV10-2	NA	TRBJ2-2	many	13	CASSETGPGELFF	TGCGCCAGCAGTGAGACAGGGCCCGGGGAGCTGTTTTTT
TRBV6-2/TRBV6-3	TRBD1	TRBJ2-7	many	15	CASGEGGLSSYEQYF	TGTGCCAGCGGGGAAGGGGGCCTCAGCTCCTACGAGCAGTACTTC
TRBV7-9	TRBD2	TRBJ2-3	NA	15	CAGSLGLAGRDTQYF	TGTGCCGGCAGCTTAGGGCTAGCGGGACGGGATACGCAGTATTTT
TRBV28	NA	TRBJ1-5	NA	11	CANSLGQPQHF	TGTGCCAACAGTTTAGGTCAGCCCCAGCATTTT
TRBV7-9	TRBD1	TRBJ2-3	many	15	CASSPKTGGTDTQYF	TGTGCCAGCAGCCCGAAGACAGGGGGCACGGATACGCAGTATTTT
TRBV12-3/TRBV12-4	TRBD2	TRBJ2-7	many	14	CASSLLAGDGEQYF	TGTGCCAGCAGTCTCCTAGCGGGAGATGGAGAGCAGTACTTC
TRBV29-1	NA	TRBJ1-5	NA	15	CSVASGGCSNQPQHF	TGCAGCGTTGCCTCCGGCGGCTGTAGCAATCAGCCCCAGCATTTT
TRBV15	TRBD2	TRBJ2-1	few	15	CATSNGLAGVYEQFF	TGTGCCACCAGCAACGGACTAGCGGGAGTATATGAGCAGTTCTTC
TRBV6-1	NA	TRBJ1-1	many	14	CASSWTDLNTEAFF	TGTGCCAGCAGTTGGACAGACCTGAACACTGAAGCTTTCTTT
TRBV6-4	TRBD1	TRBJ2-1	many	16	CASSDSNEGAANEQFF	TGTGCCAGCAGTGACTCGAATGAGGGGGCTGCAAATGAGCAGTTCTTC
TRBV7-9	NA	TRBJ2-5	many	14	CASSLGTSGETQYF	TGTGCCAGCAGCTTAGGGACCTCCGGGGAGACCCAGTACTTC
TRBV20-1	NA	TRBJ1-1	many	13	CSAREDPNTEAFF	TGCAGTGCTAGAGAGGATCCGAACACTGAAGCTTTCTTT
TRBV24-1	TRBD2	TRBJ2-5	many	16	CATSDNSGSKRETQYF	TGTGCCACCAGTGACAATAGCGGGAGTAAGAGAGAGACCCAGTACTTC
TRBV7-2	NA	TRBJ2-3	many	15	CASSLGELAIDTQYF	TGTGCCAGCAGCTTAGGGGAGCTAGCAATAGATACGCAGTATTTT
TRBV7-3	NA	TRBJ2-6	many	15	CASSSRGDGANVLTF	TGTGCCAGCAGTTCCAGGGGTGATGGGGCCAACGTCCTGACTTTC
TRBV20-1	NA	TRBJ2-1	NA	16	CSASGTYDFPLNEQFF	TGCAGTGCTAGTGGGACCTACGATTTTCCTTTGAATGAGCAGTTCTTC
TRBV5-1	TRBD1	TRBJ1-4	many	15	CASSIRQGINEKLFF	TGCGCCAGCAGCATCCGACAGGGGATAAATGAAAAACTGTTTTTT
TRBV7-3	TRBD2	TRBJ2-1	many	15	CASSLGAGVGNEQFF	TGTGCCAGCAGCTTAGGAGCGGGAGTAGGTAATGAGCAGTTCTTC
TRBV28	NA	TRBJ2-1	NA	14	CASNYGSNYNEQFF	TGTGCCAGCAACTACGGAAGTAACTACAATGAGCAGTTCTTT
TRBV7-3	TRBD2	TRBJ2-3	many	14	CASSLSGRTDTQYF	TGTGCCAGCAGCTTAAGCGGGAGAACAGATACGCAGTATTTT
TRBV7-9	NA	TRBJ2-1	NA	13	CASSLSGYNEQFF	TGTGCCAGCAGCTTAAGCGGATACAACGAGCAGTTCTTC
TRBV20-1	NA	TRBJ2-3	many	10	CSAEPDTQYF	TGCAGTGCCGAACCAGATACGCAGTATTTT
TRBV11-2	NA	TRBJ2-3	many	13	CASSLWNTDTQYF	TGTGCCAGCAGCTTATGGAACACAGATACGCAGTATTTT
TRBV18	NA	TRBJ1-1	many	13	CASSGLLNTEAFF	TGTGCCAGTTCAGGGTTGCTGAACACTGAAGCTTTCTTT
TRBV3-1	NA	TRBJ2-5	many	12	CASSQGQETQYF	TGTGCCAGCAGCCAGGGTCAAGAGACCCAGTACTTC
TRBV28	NA	TRBJ2-1	many	17	CASRPSLGGFAYNEQFF	TGTGCCAGCCGCCCAAGCCTCGGGGGCTTCGCCTACAATGAGCAGTTCTTC
TRBV18	NA	TRBJ1-1	NA	13	CASSPNRDTEAFF	TGTGCCAGCTCTCCTAACCGGGACACTGAAGCTTTCTTT
TRBV3-1	TRBD1	TRBJ2-1	medium-sized	20	CASSQRGTGASGSSYNEQFF	TGTGCCAGCAGCCAACGTGGGACAGGGGCCAGCGGGAGCTCCTACAATGAGCAGTTCTTC
TRBV7-9	TRBD2	TRBJ2-5	many	15	CASSLAPSGMETQYF	TGTGCCAGCAGCTTAGCACCTAGCGGGATGGAGACCCAGTACTTC
TRBV10-3	NA	TRBJ2-1	many	15	CAIRGPDRRSNEQFF	TGTGCCATCAGGGGACCGGACAGAAGATCCAATGAGCAGTTCTTC
TRBV5-1	NA	TRBJ1-1	many	16	CASSLGPGGTGTEAFF	TGCGCCAGCAGCTTGGGTCCCGGAGGGACGGGCACTGAAGCTTTCTTT
TRBV7-3	NA	TRBJ2-1	NA	13	CACGVPSYNEQFF	TGTGCGTGCGGGGTCCCCTCCTACAATGAGCAGTTCTTC
TRBV29-1	NA	TRBJ2-1	many	12	CSVADTYNEQFF	TGCAGCGTTGCGGACACATACAATGAGCAGTTCTTC
TRBV9	TRBD2	TRBJ2-3	many	16	CASSVGLAGASDTQYF	TGTGCCAGCAGCGTAGGACTAGCGGGAGCGTCAGATACGCAGTATTTT
TRBV3-1	TRBD2	TRBJ2-1	many	16	CASSQRGGTSGNEQFF	TGTGCCAGCAGCCAACGGGGAGGGACTAGCGGGAATGAGCAGTTCTTC
TRBV20-1	TRBD1	TRBJ2-5	few	13	CSAQARGPETQYF	TGCAGTGCCCAGGCGAGGGGGCCCGAGACCCAGTACTTC
TRBV7-9	NA	TRBJ2-1	many	15	CASSTDRGAYNEQFF	TGTGCCAGCAGCACTGACAGAGGAGCCTACAATGAGCAGTTCTTC
TRBV4-3	NA	TRBJ2-3	many	16	CASSQARDGYTDTQYF	TGCGCCAGCAGCCAAGCCCGGGACGGATACACAGATACGCAGTATTTT
TRBV15	TRBD2	TRBJ2-3	many	17	CATSRERTSGSGSTQYF	TGTGCCACCAGCAGAGAGAGGACTAGCGGGAGTGGCAGTACGCAGTATTTT
TRBV7-2	TRBD1	TRBJ2-7	many	15	CASSLQQGAGDEQYF	TGTGCCAGCAGCTTACAGCAGGGGGCTGGCGACGAGCAGTACTTC
TRBV18	NA	TRBJ1-4	many	13	CASSPAVDEKLFF	TGTGCCAGCTCACCGGCCGTCGATGAAAAACTGTTTTTT
TRBV6-2/TRBV6-3	NA	TRBJ2-7	many	15	CASSYGSAGLREQYF	TGTGCCAGCAGTTACGGGTCGGCAGGGCTACGAGAGCAGTACTTC
TRBV19	TRBD1	TRBJ1-2	many	17	CASSIQIQGAASSGYTF	TGTGCCAGTAGTATTCAAATTCAGGGGGCCGCTTCGTCTGGCTACACCTTC
TRBV12-3/TRBV12-4	NA	TRBJ2-7	many	13	CASSLDSSYEQYF	TGTGCCAGCAGCCTTGACAGCTCCTACGAGCAGTACTTC
TRBV4-1	TRBD2	TRBJ2-7	many	15	CASSQDSGSRNEQYF	TGCGCCAGCAGCCAAGATAGCGGGAGTAGGAACGAGCAGTACTTC
TRBV20-1	TRBD2	TRBJ2-7	many	18	CSASPRTGLAGAGDEQYF	TGCAGTGCTAGTCCCCGAACGGGACTAGCGGGAGCGGGGGACGAGCAGTACTTC
TRBV12-3/TRBV12-4	NA	TRBJ2-2	NA	13	CASSLWGDGELFF	TGTGCCAGCAGCCTCTGGGGGGACGGGGAGCTGTTTTTT